This T cell receptor beta chain was obtained from a study of shared clonotypes between healthy human individuals. Looking at the study overall: The donor pool was made up of two women and three men aged 18 to 49.

A few counts support this clone. Its matching antigen is unknown. Produced via immunoSEQ multiplex PCR; TCRdb's table is partial and in-frame only. The sample holds approximately 940,000 clones, around three quarters seen once. The CDR3 has 15 amino acids. The germline CDR1 and CDR2 sequences are LGHNT and FRNRAP. Between the trimmed V and J ends, which lost 7 bases and 1 base, there was a span of 15 bases. Study-level findings and limits: Only blood underwent sampling, and tissue repertoires likely differ. A generally larger estimated richness was seen in naive subsets than in memory subsets.

The sequence came from a man between 18 and 29 years old in good health. This chain uses TRBV12-5 with TRBJ2-3; D not certain. Sequenced material: memory CD4+ T cells sorted from blood. Subset of the sample: CD45RA-negative fraction. The CDR3 reads CASARRSHGTDTQYF. CDR3 bases: TGTGCTAGTGCCCGAAGGAGCCACGGCACAGATACGCAGTATTTT. Full variable domain (outside the CDR3, taken from reference TRBV12-5 and TRBJ2-3): DARVTQTPRHKVTEMGQEVTMRCQPILGHNTVFWYRQTMMQGLELLAYFRNRAPLDDSGMPKDRFSAEMPDATLATLKIQPSEPRDSAVYFCASARRSHGTDTQYFGPGTRLTVL.